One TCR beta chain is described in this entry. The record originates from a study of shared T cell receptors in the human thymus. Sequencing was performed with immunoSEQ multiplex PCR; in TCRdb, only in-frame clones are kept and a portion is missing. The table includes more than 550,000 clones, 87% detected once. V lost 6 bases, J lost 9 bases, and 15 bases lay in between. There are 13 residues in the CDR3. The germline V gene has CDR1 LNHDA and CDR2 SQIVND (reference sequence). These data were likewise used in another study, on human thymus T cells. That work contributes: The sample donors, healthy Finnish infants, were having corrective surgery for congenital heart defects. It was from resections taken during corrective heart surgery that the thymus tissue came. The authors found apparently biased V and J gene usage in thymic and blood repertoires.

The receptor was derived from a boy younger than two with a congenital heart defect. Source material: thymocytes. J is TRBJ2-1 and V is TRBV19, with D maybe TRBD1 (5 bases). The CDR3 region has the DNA TGTGCCAGTAGCGGGCAGGGAAGGCGTGAGCAGTTCTTC. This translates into CASSGQGRREQFF. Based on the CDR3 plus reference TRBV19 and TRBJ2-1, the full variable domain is DGGITQSPKYLFRKEGQNVTLSCEQNLNHDAMYWYRQDPGQGLRLIYYSQIVNDFQKGDIAEGYSVSREKKESFPLTVTSAQKNPTAFYLCASSGQGRREQFFGPGTRLTVL.